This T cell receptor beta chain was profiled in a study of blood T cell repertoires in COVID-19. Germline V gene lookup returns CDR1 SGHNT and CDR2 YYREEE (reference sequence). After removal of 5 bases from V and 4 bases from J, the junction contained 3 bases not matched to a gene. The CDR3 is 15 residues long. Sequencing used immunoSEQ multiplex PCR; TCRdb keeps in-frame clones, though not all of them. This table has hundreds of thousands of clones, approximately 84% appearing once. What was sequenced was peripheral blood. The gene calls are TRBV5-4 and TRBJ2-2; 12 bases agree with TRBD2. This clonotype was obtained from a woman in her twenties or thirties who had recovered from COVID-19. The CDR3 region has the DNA TGTGCCAGCAGTCCACTAGCGGGAGGCACCGGGGAGCTGTTTTTT. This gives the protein CASSPLAGGTGELFF.